This entry features one T cell receptor (beta chain) sequence. PCR primers comprised 60 Vbeta and 13 Jbeta primers. Assay used: immunoSEQ multiplex PCR; TCRdb lists only in-frame clones, some missing. The sample gives over 130,000 clones, 79% of which show up once; under 8% is in the top ten. The CDR3 consists of 13 residues. In germline, CDR1 is SEHNR, CDR2 FQNEAQ (reference sequence). The V gene end was trimmed by 5 bases and the J gene end by 8 bases; junction bases not matched to a gene: 6. The sample comes from a study of cytomegalovirus exposure and HLA in healthy donors. Across the study: Prior work identified 120 million or so unique TCR beta sequences in roughly 190 million T cells.

The sample was PBMCs. The chain couples TRBV7-9 to TRBJ1-2; the match to TRBD1 covers 9 bases. This TCR came from a man in his fifties in good health and CMV-seropositive. CDR3 amino acids: CASSPGQGGGYTF. The CDR3 DNA sequence: TGTGCCAGCAGCCCGGGACAGGGCGGGGGCTACACCTTC. The variable domain in full, with the rest retrieved from reference TRBV7-9 and TRBJ1-2, is DTGVSQNPRHKITKRGQNVTFRCDPISEHNRLYWYRQTLGQGPEFLTYFQNEAQLEKSRLLSDRFSAERPKGSFSTLEIQRTEQGDSAMYLCASSPGQGGGYTFGSGTRLTVV.